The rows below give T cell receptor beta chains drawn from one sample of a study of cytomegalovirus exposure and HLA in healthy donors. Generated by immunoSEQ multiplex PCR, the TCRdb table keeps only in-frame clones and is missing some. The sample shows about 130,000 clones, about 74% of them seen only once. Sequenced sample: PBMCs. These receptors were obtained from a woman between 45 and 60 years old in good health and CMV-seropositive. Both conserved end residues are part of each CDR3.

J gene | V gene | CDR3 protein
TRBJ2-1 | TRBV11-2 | CASSLGPNYPYNEQFF
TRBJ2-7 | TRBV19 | CASSIEHLHEQYF
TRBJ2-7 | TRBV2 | CASSGGAGGEQYF
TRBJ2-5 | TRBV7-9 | CASSNDSPSGQYF
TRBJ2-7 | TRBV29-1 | CSVSGGPPDEQYF
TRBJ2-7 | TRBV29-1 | CSVRQGAHEQYF
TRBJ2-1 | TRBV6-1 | CASSDPPADPYNEQFF
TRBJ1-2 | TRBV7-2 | CASSLGGGEGYTF
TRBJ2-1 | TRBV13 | CASSLHGGTYNEQFF
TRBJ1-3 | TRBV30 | CAWNVQGGNTIYF
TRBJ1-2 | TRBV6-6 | CASSNIPGGDGYTF
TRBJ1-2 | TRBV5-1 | CASSLGVNGYTF
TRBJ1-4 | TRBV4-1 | CASSRGGGEKLFF
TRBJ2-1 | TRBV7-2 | CASSTTWNEQFF
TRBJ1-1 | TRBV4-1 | CASSQVGAGRNTEAFF
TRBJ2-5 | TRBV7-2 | CASSSAAAAETQYF
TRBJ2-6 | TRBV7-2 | CASSGTLSGANVLTF
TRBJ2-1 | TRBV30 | CAWTRGNYNEQFF
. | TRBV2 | CATRGELRVGFYEQYF
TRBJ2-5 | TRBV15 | CATSRGHREQETQYF
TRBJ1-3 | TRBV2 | CANSRVIGNTIYF
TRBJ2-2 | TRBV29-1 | CSVGRLSNTGELFF
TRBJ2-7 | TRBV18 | CASSPAGTSYEQYF
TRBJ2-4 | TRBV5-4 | CASSLDPGPQYF
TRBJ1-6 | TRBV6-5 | CASSYNRASPLHF
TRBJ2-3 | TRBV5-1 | CASSLAGGGAGDTQYF
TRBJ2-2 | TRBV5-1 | CASSPQGPGELFF
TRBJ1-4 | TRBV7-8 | CASSPARGAGEKLFF
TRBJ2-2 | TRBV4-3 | CASSQARYTGELFF
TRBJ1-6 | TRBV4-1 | CSSSQTGPNNSPLHF
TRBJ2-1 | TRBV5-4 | CASNHGASGGLLNNEQFF
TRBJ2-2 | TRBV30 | CAWRGSVSGITGELFF
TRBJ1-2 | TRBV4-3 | CASSPTLGTGDGYTF
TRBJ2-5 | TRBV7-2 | CASSLTRAGRWTQYF
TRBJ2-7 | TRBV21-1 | CASSKPTRRLSGYEQYF
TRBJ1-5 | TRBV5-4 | CASSLANSGAAQHF
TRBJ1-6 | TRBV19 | CASSIGSGIDSPLHF
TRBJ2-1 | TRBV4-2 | CASSPSLASSYNEQFF
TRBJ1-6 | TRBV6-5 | CASSERQGNSPLHF
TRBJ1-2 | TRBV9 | CASSEQGFGANYGYTF
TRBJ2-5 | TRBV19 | CASSWDRGQETQYF
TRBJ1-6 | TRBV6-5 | CASSYSTEWSPLHF
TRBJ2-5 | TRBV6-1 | CASSAVGTSQETQYF
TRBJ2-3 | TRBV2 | CASSDKLGLGPDTQYF
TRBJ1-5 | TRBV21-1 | CASSKVRDRAQPQHF
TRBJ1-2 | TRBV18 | CASSTGTGVGYTF
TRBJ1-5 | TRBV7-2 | CASSLVRAGQPQHF
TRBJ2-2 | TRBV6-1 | CASSPKRGVAGELFF
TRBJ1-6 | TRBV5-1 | CASSWTGANSPLHF